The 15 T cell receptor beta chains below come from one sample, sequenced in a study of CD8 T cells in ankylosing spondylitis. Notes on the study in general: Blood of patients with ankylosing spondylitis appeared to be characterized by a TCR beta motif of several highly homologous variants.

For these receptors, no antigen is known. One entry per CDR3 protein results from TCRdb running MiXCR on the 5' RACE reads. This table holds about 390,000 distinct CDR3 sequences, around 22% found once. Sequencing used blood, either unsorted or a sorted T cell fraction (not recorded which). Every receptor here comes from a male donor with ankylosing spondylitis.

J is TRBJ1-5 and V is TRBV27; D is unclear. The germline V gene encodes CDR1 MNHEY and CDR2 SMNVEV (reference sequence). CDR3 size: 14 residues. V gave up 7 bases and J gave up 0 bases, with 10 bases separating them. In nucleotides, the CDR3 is TGTGCCAGCATGGCGGCGTATAGCAATCAGCCCCAGCATTTT. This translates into CASMAAYSNQPQHF.

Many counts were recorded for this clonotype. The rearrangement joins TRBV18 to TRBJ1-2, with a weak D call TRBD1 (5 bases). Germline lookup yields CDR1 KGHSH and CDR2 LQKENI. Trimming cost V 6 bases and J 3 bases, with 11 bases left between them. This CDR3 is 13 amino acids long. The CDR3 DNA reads TGTGCCAGCTCCCCCGACAGTGACTATGGCTACACCTTC. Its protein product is CASSPDSDYGYTF.

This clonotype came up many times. CDR3 loop: CASRGQGAERGNEQFF. The CDR3 DNA sequence: TGTGCCAGCAGGGGACAGGGGGCGGAACGGGGGAATGAGCAGTTCTTC. The chain joins TRBV6-2 or TRBV6-3 to TRBJ2-1; 12 nucleotides match TRBD1. CDR3 length: 16 residues. The junction had 10 bases not matched to a gene; V was cut back by 6 bases and J by 7 bases. CDR1 is MNHEY and CDR2 is SVGEGT in the germline V gene.

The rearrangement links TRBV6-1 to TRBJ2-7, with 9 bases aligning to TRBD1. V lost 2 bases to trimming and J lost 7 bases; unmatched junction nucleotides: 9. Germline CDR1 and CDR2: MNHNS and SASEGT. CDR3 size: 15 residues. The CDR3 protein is CASSESGQGSGEQYF. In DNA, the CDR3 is TGTGCCAGCAGTGAATCGGGACAGGGATCAGGGGAGCAGTACTTC.

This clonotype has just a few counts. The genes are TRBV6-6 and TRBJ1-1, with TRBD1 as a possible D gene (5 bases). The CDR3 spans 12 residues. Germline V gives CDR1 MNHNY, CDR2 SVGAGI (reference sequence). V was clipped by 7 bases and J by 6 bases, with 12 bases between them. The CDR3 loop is CASKVWDAEAFF. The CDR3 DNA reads TGTGCCAGCAAGGTCTGGGACGCTGAAGCTTTCTTT.

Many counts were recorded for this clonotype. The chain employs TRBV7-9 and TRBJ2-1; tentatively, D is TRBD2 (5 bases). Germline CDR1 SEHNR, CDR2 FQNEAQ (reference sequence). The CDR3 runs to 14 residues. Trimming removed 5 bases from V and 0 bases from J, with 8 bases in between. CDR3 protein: CASSRSVSYNEQFF. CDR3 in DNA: TGTGCCAGCAGCCGTAGCGTCTCCTACAATGAGCAGTTCTTC. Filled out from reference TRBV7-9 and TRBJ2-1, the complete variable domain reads DTGVSQNPRHKITKRGQNVTFRCDPISEHNRLYWYRQTLGQGPEFLTYFQNEAQLEKSRLLSDRFSAERPKGSFSTLEIQRTEQGDSAMYLCASSRSVSYNEQFFGPGTRLTVL.

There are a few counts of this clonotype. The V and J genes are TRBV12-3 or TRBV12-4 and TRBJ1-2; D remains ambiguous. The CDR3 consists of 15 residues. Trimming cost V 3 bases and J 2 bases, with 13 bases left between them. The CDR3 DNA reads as TGTGCCAGCAGTTTGGTAGCGGCACCCAACTATGGCTACACCTTC. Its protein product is CASSLVAAPNYGYTF.

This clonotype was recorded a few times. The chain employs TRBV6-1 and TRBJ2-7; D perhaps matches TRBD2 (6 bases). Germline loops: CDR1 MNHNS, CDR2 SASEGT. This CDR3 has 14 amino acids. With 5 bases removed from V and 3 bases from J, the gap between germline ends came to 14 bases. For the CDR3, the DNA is TGTGCCAGCAGTAAGCCGGGACTCAACTACGAGCAGTACTTC. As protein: CASSKPGLNYEQYF.

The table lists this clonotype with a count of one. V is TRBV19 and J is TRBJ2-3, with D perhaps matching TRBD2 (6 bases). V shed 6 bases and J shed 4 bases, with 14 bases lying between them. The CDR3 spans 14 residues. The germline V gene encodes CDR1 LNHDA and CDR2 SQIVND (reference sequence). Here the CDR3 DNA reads TGTGCCAGTAGCGGAGGGAGAGTCTCAGATACGCAGTATTTT. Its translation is CASSGGRVSDTQYF.

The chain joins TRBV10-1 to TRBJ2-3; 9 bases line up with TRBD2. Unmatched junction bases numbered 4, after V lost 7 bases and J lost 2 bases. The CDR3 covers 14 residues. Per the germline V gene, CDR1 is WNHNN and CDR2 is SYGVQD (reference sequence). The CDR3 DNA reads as TGCGCCAGCATGGCGGGAGGGCCCACAGATACGCAGTATTTT. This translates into CASMAGGPTDTQYF.

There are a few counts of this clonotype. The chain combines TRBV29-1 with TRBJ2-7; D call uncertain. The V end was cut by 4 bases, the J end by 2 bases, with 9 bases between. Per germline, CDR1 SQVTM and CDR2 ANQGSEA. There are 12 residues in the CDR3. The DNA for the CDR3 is TGCAGCGTTGGTGGGCAGACCTACGAGCAGTACTTC. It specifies CSVGGQTYEQYF.

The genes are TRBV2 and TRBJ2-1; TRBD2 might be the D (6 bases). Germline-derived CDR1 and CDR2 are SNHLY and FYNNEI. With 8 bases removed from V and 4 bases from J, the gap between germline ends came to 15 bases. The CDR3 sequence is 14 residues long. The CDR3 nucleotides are TGTGCCAGCGGATGGGACTCAACTTACAATGAGCAGTTCTTC. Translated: CASGWDSTYNEQFF.

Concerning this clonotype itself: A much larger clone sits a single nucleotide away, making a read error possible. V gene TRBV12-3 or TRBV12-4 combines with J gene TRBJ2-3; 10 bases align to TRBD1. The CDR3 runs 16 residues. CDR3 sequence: CGSSPPTGGASDTQYF. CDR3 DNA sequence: TGTGGCAGCAGCCCCCCGACAGGGGGCGCTTCAGATACGCAGTATTTT.

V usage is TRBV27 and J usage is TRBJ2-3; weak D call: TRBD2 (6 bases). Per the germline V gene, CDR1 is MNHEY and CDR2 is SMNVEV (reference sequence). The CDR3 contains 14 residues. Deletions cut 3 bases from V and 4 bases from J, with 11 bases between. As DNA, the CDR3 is TGTGCCAGCAGTTTGGGGGGTTTGGCAGATACGCAGTATTTT. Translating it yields CASSLGGLADTQYF.

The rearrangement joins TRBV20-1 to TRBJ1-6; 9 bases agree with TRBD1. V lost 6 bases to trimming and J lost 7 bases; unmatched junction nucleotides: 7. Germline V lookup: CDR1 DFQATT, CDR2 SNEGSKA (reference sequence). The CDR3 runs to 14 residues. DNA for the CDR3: TGCAGTGCGCCACAGGGGGCCGACAATTCACCCCTCCACTTT. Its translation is CSAPQGADNSPLHF.